This is a list of T cell receptor beta chains from one sample in a study of blood T cell repertoires in COVID-19. The repertoire was sequenced with immunoSEQ multiplex PCR; TCRdb's copy has only in-frame clones and lacks some. The sample contains just under 150,000 clones, about nine tenths of which appear only once. Sequencing was carried out using peripheral blood. These receptors were collected from a human donor in a cohort sampled during active COVID-19. Each CDR3 is given with its conserved first and last residue. D genes are given only for firm matches. A clone size is listed for some rows: how often the clone was seen (once, few, many), or a class if it is expanded.

size	J	D	V	DNA	CDR3
.	TRBJ1-2	.	TRBV6-5	TGTGCCAGCACCTACAGGGTAACGGATGGCTACACCTTC	CASTYRVTDGYTF
.	TRBJ2-1	.	TRBV4-2	TGTGCCAGCAGCCTTAAGACAGGAGACAATGAGCAGTTCTTC	CASSLKTGDNEQFF
.	TRBJ2-2	TRBD1	TRBV5-1	TGCGCCAGCAGCCGGGATCGACAGGGGCAGGGCGGGGAGCTGTTTTTT	CASSRDRQGQGGELFF
.	TRBJ2-1	TRBD1	TRBV5-8	TGTGCCAGCAGCTTGGGGACAGGGGTTTACAATGAGCAGTTCTTC	CASSLGTGVYNEQFF
few	TRBJ2-7	.	TRBV6-1	TGTGCCAGCAGTGAAGCGGAGAAGGACGAGCAGTACTTC	CASSEAEKDEQYF
.	TRBJ1-6	.	TRBV11-2	TGTGCCAGCAGCTTAGATCTAATGGACTGGGGTTCACCCCTCCACTTT	CASSLDLMDWGSPLHF
.	TRBJ1-5	TRBD1	TRBV30	TGTGCCTGGAGTGCAGGACAGGATCAGCCCCAGCATTTT	CAWSAGQDQPQHF
.	TRBJ2-1	.	TRBV7-9	TGTGCCAGCTCATCACCGTGGGTAGGGGACAATGAGCAGTTCTTC	CASSSPWVGDNEQFF
.	TRBJ2-7	.	TRBV5-4	TGTGCCAGCTCCTATGGGGTGGCTAGCACCTACGAGCAGTACTTC	CASSYGVASTYEQYF
.	TRBJ2-3	TRBD2	TRBV5-4	TGTGCCAGCACGCCCGGGGGGAGAAGCACAGATACGCAGTATTTT	CASTPGGRSTDTQYF
.	TRBJ1-5	.	TRBV12-3/TRBV12-4	TGTGCCAGCAAAGTAGGCAATCAGCCCCAGCATTTT	CASKVGNQPQHF
.	TRBJ2-7	TRBD1	TRBV29-1	TGCAGCGCTGGACAGGGGGCAGGCGAGCAGTACTTC	CSAGQGAGEQYF
.	TRBJ1-2	.	TRBV30	TGTGCCTGGGGGACTCACCCGGGTGGCTACACCTTC	CAWGTHPGGYTF
.	TRBJ1-4	.	TRBV14	TGTGCCAGCAGCCAAGATTCCGCTAATGAAAAACTGTTTTTT	CASSQDSANEKLFF
.	TRBJ2-5	.	TRBV2	TGTGCCAGCAGTCCCGGGGGCCAAGAGACCCAGTACTTC	CASSPGGQETQYF
.	TRBJ2-2	.	TRBV4-2	TGTGCCAGCAGCCAAGAGGGCATTAACACCGGGGAGCTGTTTTTT	CASSQEGINTGELFF
.	TRBJ1-5	.	TRBV7-3	TGTGCCAGCAGCCCCCCCCCTATCCAAAGGAGTCCTTATAGCAATCAGCCCCAGCATTTT	CASSPPPIQRSPYSNQPQHF
.	TRBJ1-2	TRBD1	TRBV5-8	TGTGCCAGCAGCTTGATTATGGACAGGGGGCTCTATGGCTACACCTTC	CASSLIMDRGLYGYTF
once	TRBJ1-2	.	TRBV12-3/TRBV12-4	TGTGCCAGCAGTTTCGCAGAAAACTATGGCTACACCTTC	CASSFAENYGYTF
few	TRBJ1-5	.	TRBV10-3	TGTGCCATCAGTGAGTCGAGTGGTCGTGGCAATCAGCCCCAGCATTTT	CAISESSGRGNQPQHF
.	TRBJ1-3	TRBD1	TRBV7-8	TGTGCCAGCAGCCCGCAGACAGGGACAGGAAACACCATATATTTT	CASSPQTGTGNTIYF
.	TRBJ1-5	.	TRBV7-2	TGTGCCAGCAGACTAGGACCTTATAGCAATCAGCCCCAGCATTTT	CASRLGPYSNQPQHF
once	TRBJ1-2	.	TRBV7-9	TGTGCCAGCAGTTTGGAGAACTATGGCTACACCTTC	CASSLENYGYTF
once	TRBJ2-1	TRBD1	TRBV3-1/TRBV3-2	TGTGCCAGCAGCGACCCAGGACAGGGAGACAATGAGCAGTTCTTC	CASSDPGQGDNEQFF
.	TRBJ1-6	TRBD1	TRBV7-9	TGTGCCAGCACCCCCGGGACAGGCGCATCACCCCTCCACTTT	CASTPGTGASPLHF
once	TRBJ1-1	.	TRBV30	TGTGCCTGGAGGGCAGGGTTTTCAGAAGCTTTCTTT	CAWRAGFSEAFF
.	TRBJ1-2	.	TRBV5-4	TGTGCCAGCAGCTTGAACAGGGCCTATGGCTACACCTTC	CASSLNRAYGYTF
.	TRBJ2-1	TRBD1	TRBV27	TGTGCCAGCAGGGCGGGACAGGGGGTCAATGAGCAGTTCTTC	CASRAGQGVNEQFF
.	TRBJ2-2	.	TRBV5-4	TGTGCCAGCAGCTTAGGAAATTGGGGGGCCGGGGAGCTGTTTTTT	CASSLGNWGAGELFF
few	TRBJ1-6	.	TRBV20-1	TGCAGTGCTAGTGAAGGGGCGCTTAATTCACCCCTCCACTTT	CSASEGALNSPLHF
many	TRBJ1-1	.	TRBV3-1/TRBV3-2	TGTGCCAGCAGCCTGTTAGGAGAGGGTTCGGCCACTGAAGCTTTCTTT	CASSLLGEGSATEAFF
.	TRBJ2-7	TRBD1	TRBV27	TGTGCCAGCAGTTGGACAGGGACGCTCCACGAGCAGTACTTC	CASSWTGTLHEQYF
once	TRBJ1-2	TRBD1	TRBV7-2	TGTGCCAGCAGCCCGCGGACAGGGGGCCGCTATGGCTACACCTTC	CASSPRTGGRYGYTF
.	TRBJ1-1	.	TRBV25-1	TGTGCCAGCAGCTCAAGGGGCACTGAAGCTTTCTTT	CASSSRGTEAFF
.	TRBJ2-5	TRBD1	TRBV20-1	TGCAGTGCTAGTTGGTTAGAGGGGGCGGGCCAAGAGACCCAGTACTTC	CSASWLEGAGQETQYF
.	TRBJ1-2	.	TRBV6-2/TRBV6-3	TGTGCCAGCAGTACCTCGACACTGGGCTATGGCTACACCTTC	CASSTSTLGYGYTF
once	TRBJ1-1	.	TRBV5-4	TGTGCCAGCAGCCCGGACCCCGGGCGGGATCCTGAAGCTTTCTTT	CASSPDPGRDPEAFF
.	TRBJ1-4	.	TRBV30	TGTGCCTGGAGCGAACTCAAGGGGTCCACTAATGAAAAACTGTTTTTT	CAWSELKGSTNEKLFF
.	TRBJ1-2	.	TRBV3-1/TRBV3-2	TGTGCCAGCAGCCAAGTAGGGGGTAACTATGGCTACACCTTC	CASSQVGGNYGYTF
.	TRBJ2-4	.	TRBV6-5	TGTGCCAGCAGTTACCGGACACCGGAGACCAAAAACATTCAGTACTTC	CASSYRTPETKNIQYF
once	TRBJ2-1	TRBD1	TRBV5-4	TGTGCCAGCAGCTCTACCACACAGGGGTTTTTAAATGAGCAGTTCTTC	CASSSTTQGFLNEQFF
.	TRBJ2-1	.	TRBV9	TGTGCCAGCACCATCTCAGGGGGGAATGAGCAGTTCTTC	CASTISGGNEQFF
.	TRBJ2-2	.	TRBV27	TGTGCCAGCAGGCCCACAGGGACCGGGGAGCTGTTTTTT	CASRPTGTGELFF
.	TRBJ2-1	.	TRBV11-3	TGTGCCAGCAGCACCCCACAGGGAGTTGAGCAGTTCTTC	CASSTPQGVEQFF
.	TRBJ2-7	TRBD1	TRBV15	TGTGCCACCTCAGTGAGCGGGACAGGGATCTACGAGCAGTACTTC	CATSVSGTGIYEQYF
.	TRBJ2-1	TRBD1	TRBV19	TGTGCCAGTAGGCAACCGGGACAGGGGTACTATGAGCAGTTCTTC	CASRQPGQGYYEQFF
.	TRBJ2-5	TRBD1	TRBV9	TGTGCCAGCAGCGTCACCCCGGGACAGGGGGCAGGCGAGACCCAGTACTTC	CASSVTPGQGAGETQYF
.	TRBJ1-1	.	TRBV5-8	TGTGCCAGCAACACTTTCAGGGGAGCTTCCATGAACACTGAAGCTTTCTTT	CASNTFRGASMNTEAFF
.	TRBJ2-5	TRBD2	TRBV9	TGTGCCAGCAGCGACCGGCGGGGGGACCAAGAGACCCAGTACTTC	CASSDRRGDQETQYF